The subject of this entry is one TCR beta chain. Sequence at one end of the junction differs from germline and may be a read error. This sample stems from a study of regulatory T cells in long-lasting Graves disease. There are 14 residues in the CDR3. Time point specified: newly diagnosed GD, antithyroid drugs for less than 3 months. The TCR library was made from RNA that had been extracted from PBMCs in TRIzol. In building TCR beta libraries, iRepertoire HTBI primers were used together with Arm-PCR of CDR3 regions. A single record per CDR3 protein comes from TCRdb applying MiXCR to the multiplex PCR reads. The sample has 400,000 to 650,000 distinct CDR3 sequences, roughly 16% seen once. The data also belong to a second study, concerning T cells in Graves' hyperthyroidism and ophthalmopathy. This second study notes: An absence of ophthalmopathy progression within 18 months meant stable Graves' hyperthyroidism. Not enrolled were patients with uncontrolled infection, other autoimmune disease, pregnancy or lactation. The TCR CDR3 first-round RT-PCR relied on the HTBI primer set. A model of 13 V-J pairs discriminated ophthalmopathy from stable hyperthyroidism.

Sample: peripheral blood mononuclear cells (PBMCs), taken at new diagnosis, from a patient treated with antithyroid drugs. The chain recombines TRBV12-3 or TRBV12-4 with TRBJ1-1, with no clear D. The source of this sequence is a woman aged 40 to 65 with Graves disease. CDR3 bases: TGTGCCACCAGTGATGGTGAATGGGGAACTGAAGCTTTCTTT. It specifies CATSDGEWGTEAFF.